One and the same sample provided the 19 T cell receptor beta chains below, sequenced in a study of blood T cell repertoires in COVID-19. Profiled with immunoSEQ multiplex PCR; TCRdb holds only in-frame clones, not every one. The sample records 150,000 to 200,000 clones, 86% being singletons. Material for sequencing was peripheral blood. These receptors came from a woman in her seventies with acute or convalescent COVID-19.

The V call is TRBV7-8, the J call TRBJ2-1; the match to TRBD2 covers 13 bases. Per germline, CDR1 SGHVS and CDR2 FQNEAQ. V shed 5 bases and J 6 bases; nucleotides not matched to a gene: 10. This CDR3 has 17 residues. CDR3 coding DNA: TGTGCCAGCAGCGTCCCGCCGGGACTAGCGGGAACCAATGAGCAGTTCTTC. Residues: CASSVPPGLAGTNEQFF. Full variable domain (missing parts from reference TRBV7-8 and TRBJ2-1): GAGVSQSPRYKVAKRGQDVALRCDPISGHVSLFWYQQALGQGPEFLTYFQNEAQLDKSGLPSDRFFAERPEGSVSTLKIQRTQQEDSAVYLCASSVPPGLAGTNEQFFGPGTRLTVL.

V is TRBV30 and J is TRBJ1-5; D not resolved. Per the germline V gene, CDR1 is GTSNPN and CDR2 is SVGIG (reference sequence). This CDR3 contains 13 residues. The V end was cut by 0 bases, the J end by 3 bases, with 6 bases between. The CDR3 here is CAWSVQHNQPQHF. In nucleotides, the CDR3 is TGTGCCTGGAGTGTACAACACAATCAGCCCCAGCATTTT.

The V and J genes are TRBV4-2 and TRBJ2-4; no clear D. The V end was cut by 0 bases, the J end by 0 bases, with 12 bases between. Germline V CDR1 and CDR2: LGHNA, YNFKEQ. The length of the CDR3 is 17 residues. CDR3 in amino acids: CASSQDIAARAKNIQYF. The CDR3 nucleotides read TGTGCCAGCAGCCAAGATATCGCGGCGAGAGCCAAAAACATTCAGTACTTC.

The CDR3 bases are TGTGCCATCAGTGGGGGACAGGGGTTAAGCTCCTACAATGAGCAGTTCTTC. It yields the protein CAISGGQGLSSYNEQFF. V usage is TRBV10-3 and J usage is TRBJ2-1, with 10 nucleotides matching TRBD1. Germline V gene sequence: CDR1 ENHRY, CDR2 SYGVKD. This CDR3 contains 17 residues. The trim removed 4 bases at V and 0 bases at J, leaving 6 bases unmatched.

The rearrangement links TRBV9 to TRBJ2-2, with 9 bases that match TRBD1. In germline, CDR1 is SGDLS, CDR2 YYNGEE. The CDR3 has 16 residues. V shed 2 bases, J shed 1 base, and the junction held 3 bases outside the gene matches. This CDR3 reads CASSVTGGRNTGELFF. CDR3 bases: TGTGCCAGCAGCGTGACAGGGGGTCGGAACACCGGGGAGCTGTTTTTT.

This clone was counted a single time. The J gene is TRBJ1-5, the V gene TRBV4-1; weak D call: TRBD1 (6 bases). Germline loops: CDR1 MGHRA, CDR2 YSYEKL. This CDR3 contains 22 residues. V lost 0 bases and J lost 0, with 27 bases in between. The CDR3 bases are TGCGCCAGCAGCCAAGAGCCGGGACAAAGGCGCACCCCCTCCTATAGCAATCAGCCCCAGCATTTT. Translation: CASSQEPGQRRTPSYSNQPQHF.

V usage is TRBV6-2 or TRBV6-3 and J usage is TRBJ1-5, with 10 bases aligning to TRBD1. CDR1 and CDR2 from the germline V gene are MNHEY and SVGEGT. The CDR3 sequence is 18 residues long. V was pared by 0 bases and J by 5 bases, with 10 bases of the junction left unmatched. CDR3 region: CASSYSGFLGQGDQPQHF. The CDR3, as DNA: TGTGCCAGCAGTTACTCCGGGTTCCTCGGACAGGGGGATCAGCCCCAGCATTTT.

This chain links TRBV19 with TRBJ1-2; a possible D gene is TRBD1 (6 bases). CDR1 and CDR2 (germline): LNHDA, SQIVND (reference sequence). With 5 bases removed from V and 2 bases from J, the gap between germline ends came to 18 bases. CDR3 length: 16 amino acids. The CDR3: CASSGTTGQGNYGYTF. Here the CDR3 DNA reads TGTGCCAGTAGTGGAACGACGGGACAAGGAAACTATGGCTACACCTTC.

CDR3 in DNA: TGTGCCAGCAGCCCATTGGACAGAGGGGATCAGCCCCAGCATTTT. It translates to CASSPLDRGDQPQHF. The chain joins TRBV5-5 to TRBJ1-5; TRBD1 might be the D (6 bases). CDR1 and CDR2 from the germline V gene are SGHKS and YYEKEE (reference sequence). CDR3 size: 15 residues. V gave up 4 bases and J gave up 5 bases, with 16 bases separating them. Supplemented by reference TRBV5-5 and TRBJ1-5, the full variable domain reads DAGVTQSPTHLIKTRGQQVTLRCSPISGHKSVSWYQQVLGQGPQFIFQYYEKEERGRGNFPDRFSARQFPNYSSELNVNALLLGDSALYLCASSPLDRGDQPQHFGDGTRLSIL.

J is TRBJ2-3 and V is TRBV6-4; 13 nucleotides match TRBD2. The CDR3 is made up of 15 amino acids. Germline trimming cut 6 bases from V and 6 bases from J; bases unmatched to any gene: 6. CDR1 MRHNA and CDR2 SNTAGT come from the germline V gene. DNA of the CDR3: TGTGCCAGCAGCCCCACTAGCGGGGGGGCGGATACGCAGTATTTT. It yields the protein CASSPTSGGADTQYF.

This sequence joins TRBV27 and TRBJ1-3, with 7 bases that match TRBD1. Germline trimming cut 4 bases from V and 5 bases from J; bases unmatched to any gene: 5. The CDR3 totals 14 residues. Germline CDR1 MNHEY, CDR2 SMNVEV (reference sequence). The CDR3 protein is CASSSTGARNTIYF. CDR3 DNA: TGTGCCAGCAGTTCCACAGGGGCCCGAAACACCATATATTTT.

The chain employs TRBV7-8 and TRBJ1-2, with 9 bases aligning to TRBD1. This CDR3 comprises 13 residues. V lost 3 bases, J lost 14 bases, and 10 bases stayed unmatched. CDR1 and CDR2 from the germline V gene are SGHVS and FQNEAQ. CDR3 in amino acids: CASSLSFTGGCTF. CDR3 DNA: TGTGCCAGCAGCTTGAGCTTCACAGGGGGCTGTACCTTC.

The V call is TRBV5-1, the J call TRBJ2-5; D call uncertain. The CDR3 length is 15 residues. Germline lookup yields CDR1 SGHRS and CDR2 YFSETQ. V gave up 4 bases and J gave up 1 base, with 14 bases separating them. The DNA of the CDR3 is TGCGCCAGCAGCGTAATGGGCCCCGTCCAAGAGACCCAGTACTTC. It specifies CASSVMGPVQETQYF. The full variable domain, with the rest looked up from reference TRBV5-1 and TRBJ2-5, is KAGVTQTPRYLIKTRGQQVTLSCSPISGHRSVSWYQQTPGQGLQFLFEYFSETQRNKGNFPGRFSGRQFSNSRSEMNVSTLELGDSALYLCASSVMGPVQETQYFGPGTRLLVL.

The chain employs TRBV2 and TRBJ2-5; perhaps TRBD1 as D (5 bases). V lost 5 bases and J 7 bases, leaving 23 bases between the germline ends. CDR1 is SNHLY and CDR2 is FYNNEI in the germline V gene. This CDR3 region has 16 residues. CDR3 loop: CASSPSQDTLGGTQYF. The CDR3 DNA reads as TGTGCCAGCAGTCCTTCACAGGACACTCTCGGCGGGACCCAGTACTTC.

This chain links TRBV11-1 with TRBJ2-1, with D possibly matching TRBD2 (5 bases). CDR1 and CDR2 from the germline V gene are SGHAT and FQDESV (reference sequence). V lost 5 bases to trimming and J lost 7 bases, with 18 bases between them. The CDR3 runs 15 residues. The CDR3 sequence: CASSQGGLSGNEQFF. CDR3 coding DNA: TGTGCCAGCAGCCAAGGCGGACTGTCGGGGAATGAGCAGTTCTTC.

The rearrangement uses TRBV19 and TRBJ1-5; D is perhaps TRBD1 (5 bases). This CDR3 has 15 amino acids. V shed 4 bases and J shed 3 bases, with 13 bases lying between them. The V gene's germline CDR1 is LNHDA and CDR2 SQIVND (reference sequence). The CDR3 spells CASSSLGGYNQPQHF. CDR3 DNA: TGTGCCAGTAGTAGCCTGGGGGGTTACAATCAGCCCCAGCATTTT.

This chain links TRBV5-5 with TRBJ2-1; tentative D call: TRBD2 (5 bases). This CDR3 is built from 16 residues. The germline gives CDR1 SGHKS, CDR2 YYEKEE (reference sequence). Trimming left V 0 bases short and J 3 bases short, with 13 bases between. The DNA of the CDR3 is TGTGCCAGCAGCTTGGGACGTTCTAGCTTCTACAATGAGCAGTTCTTC. Its translation is CASSLGRSSFYNEQFF.

The genes are TRBV4-2 and TRBJ2-1, with TRBD2 matching over 10 bases. This CDR3 region has 17 residues. Germline V gene data show CDR1 as LGHNA and CDR2 as YNFKEQ. V shed 0 bases, J shed 6 bases, and the junction held 8 bases outside the gene matches. The CDR3 spells CASSQDLRSGGTNEQFF. Here the CDR3 DNA reads TGTGCCAGCAGCCAAGACTTGCGTAGCGGGGGGACCAATGAGCAGTTCTTC.

V usage is TRBV3-1 (or the pseudogene TRBV3-2) and J usage is TRBJ2-1, with D uncertain. CDR3 length: 13 amino acids. The V gene's germline CDR1 is LGHDT and CDR2 YNNKEL (reference sequence). Trimming cost V 2 bases and J 6 bases, with 8 bases left between them. CDR3 protein: CASSQINTNEQFF. CDR3 coding DNA: TGTGCCAGCAGCCAAATAAACACCAATGAGCAGTTCTTC.